Presented here are 32 T cell receptor beta chains from one specimen sequenced in a study of glioma-infiltrating T cells after dendritic cell vaccination. TCRdb's copy holds only in-frame clones and misses some; the assay was immunoSEQ multiplex PCR. The sample carries 85,000 to 110,000 clones, more than 80% recorded once. The sample here was blood, taken before dendritic cell vaccination. The receptors were sampled from a human donor with glioblastoma.

V usage is TRBV19 and J usage is TRBJ1-2, with D perhaps matching TRBD1 (6 bases). CDR3 length: 14 residues. Germline CDR1 and CDR2: LNHDA and SQIVND (reference sequence). Deletions cut 8 bases from V and 7 bases from J, with 20 bases between. Here the CDR3 DNA reads TGTGCCAGTCACCGGCCGGGGGGCATATTTGGCTACACCTTC. Residues: CASHRPGGIFGYTF.

The chain combines TRBV5-1 with TRBJ1-2; D remains ambiguous. The V end was cut by 4 bases, the J end by 2 bases, with 12 bases between. Germline loops: CDR1 SGHRS, CDR2 YFSETQ. The CDR3 has 14 residues. The CDR3 DNA sequence: TGCGCCAGCAGCCTGTATAGAAACAACTATGGCTACACCTTC. Amino acid sequence: CASSLYRNNYGYTF.

This clone was found many times. The J gene is TRBJ2-2, the V gene TRBV6-1, with D perhaps TRBD2 (5 bases). The CDR3 covers 14 residues. Trimming stripped 8 bases from V and 0 bases from J, with 10 bases between. The germline CDR1 and CDR2 sequences are MNHNS and SASEGT. The CDR3 DNA is TGTGCCAGCCGAGCCGGGGCGAACACCGGGGAGCTGTTTTTT. Amino acid sequence: CASRAGANTGELFF.

The chain combines TRBV4-1 with TRBJ2-7; TRBD2 matches 11 bases. Germline CDR1 reads MGHRA; CDR2 reads YSYEKL. The V and J ends lost 1 base and 0 bases, in that order; junction bases with no gene match: 2. CDR3 length: 16 amino acids. The CDR3 DNA is TGCGCCAGCAGCCAAGGACTAGCGGGGATCTCCTACGAGCAGTACTTC. It translates to CASSQGLAGISYEQYF.

The J gene is TRBJ2-7, the V gene TRBV29-1; 9 bases align to TRBD1. With V trimmed by 3 bases and J by 4 bases, 1 base remained unmatched. Germline values: CDR1 SQVTM, CDR2 ANQGSEA. The CDR3 runs to 12 residues. Here the CDR3 reads CSVEDRGYEQYF. The CDR3 DNA reads TGCAGCGTTGAGGACAGGGGATACGAGCAGTACTTC.

The genes are TRBV15 and TRBJ2-5, with D maybe TRBD2 (5 bases). Germline V gene sequence: CDR1 LNHNV, CDR2 YYDKDF (reference sequence). The CDR3 is made up of 16 amino acids. V lost 3 bases to trimming and J lost 1 base, with 15 bases between them. The CDR3 reads CATSSAGERSQETQYF. CDR3 DNA: TGTGCCACCAGCAGTGCCGGGGAGCGGAGCCAAGAGACCCAGTACTTC.

The CDR3 bases are TGTGCCAGCAGGAGTGTGGGTGGACATGGGGGCTACACCTTC. Its translation is CASRSVGGHGGYTF. V gene TRBV27 combines with J gene TRBJ1-2, with a weak D call TRBD1 (5 bases). V dropped 6 bases and J dropped 8 bases, with 19 bases sitting between them. This CDR3 has 14 residues. Germline CDR1 is MNHEY and CDR2 is SMNVEV (reference sequence).

The chain couples TRBV6-1 to TRBJ2-4; 8 bases are a match to TRBD1. Germline V gives CDR1 MNHNS, CDR2 SASEGT. The V and J ends lost 6 bases and 12 bases, in that order; junction bases with no gene match: 7. CDR3 length: 12 amino acids. The CDR3 DNA sequence: TGTGCCAGCAGCCCGACAGGGGTTGATCAGTACTTC. Its protein is CASSPTGVDQYF.

The CDR3 DNA reads TGTGCCAGCAGCTTACAGGGTGACTATGGCTACACCTTC. This codes for CASSLQGDYGYTF. The V and J genes are TRBV5-4 and TRBJ1-2; a weak D match, TRBD1 (6 bases). The V and J ends lost 2 bases and 3 bases respectively, with 8 bases between them. The V gene's germline CDR1 is SGHNT and CDR2 YYREEE (reference sequence). This CDR3 is 13 amino acids long.

The CDR3 sequence is CAWRDGQGYYGYTF. The CDR3 DNA sequence: TGTGCCTGGAGGGACGGACAGGGGTACTATGGCTACACCTTC. This chain connects TRBV30 to TRBJ1-2, with 9 bases that match TRBD1. Germline CDR1 GTSNPN, CDR2 SVGIG (reference sequence). Trimming cost V 3 bases and J 3 bases; bases outside gene matches: 5. This CDR3 is 14 amino acids long.

The chain employs TRBV4-1 and TRBJ2-3; 8 bases are shared with TRBD2. The CDR3 has 17 amino acids. The germline CDR1 and CDR2 sequences are MGHRA and YSYEKL. V shed 3 bases and J 2 bases; nucleotides not matched to a gene: 10. CDR3 sequence reads: CASSHPLAGIYTDTQYF. In DNA form, the CDR3 reads TGCGCCAGCAGCCACCCCTTAGCGGGGATATACACAGATACGCAGTATTTT.

The V call is TRBV30, the J call TRBJ2-5; 7 nucleotides agree with TRBD1. J lost 1 base, V lost 4 bases, and 6 bases had no gene match. This CDR3 has 14 residues. Per the germline V gene, CDR1 is GTSNPN and CDR2 is SVGIG (reference sequence). In DNA, the CDR3 is TGTGCCTGGACGGAACAGGGGTTCCAAGAGACCCAGTACTTC. This codes for CAWTEQGFQETQYF. Combining the CDR3 with reference TRBV30 and TRBJ2-5 gives the whole variable domain SQTIHQWPATLVQPVGSPLSLECTVEGTSNPNLYWYRQAAGRGLQLLFYSVGIGQISSEVPQNLSASRPQDRQFILSSKKLLLSDSGFYLCAWTEQGFQETQYFGPGTRLLVL.

This CDR3 reads CASSKGGGFYQPQHF. Written as DNA, the CDR3 is TGTGCCAGCTCGAAAGGTGGGGGGTTTTATCAGCCCCAGCATTTT. The chain employs TRBV18 and TRBJ1-5; a possible D gene is TRBD1 (5 bases). The V gene lost 6 bases and the J gene lost 5 bases, with 17 bases spanning the gap. Germline CDR1 KGHSH, CDR2 LQKENI. This CDR3 has 15 amino acids.

Points on this clone: The junction differs from germline at one of its ends, possibly a read error. The genes are TRBV7-9 and TRBJ1-1; 7 nucleotides match TRBD1. CDR1 is SEHNR and CDR2 is FQNEAQ in the germline V gene (reference sequence). The CDR3 spans 14 residues. CDR3 amino acids: CASILTGQISGAFF. In nucleotides, the CDR3 is TGTGCCAGCATCTTAACGGGACAGATCAGCGGGGCTTTCTTT.

The gene calls are TRBV5-1 and TRBJ2-3; tentatively, D is TRBD1 (5 bases). Trimming took 0 bases from V and 2 from J, leaving 10 bases between them. The CDR3 is made up of 15 amino acids. The germline V gene encodes CDR1 SGHRS and CDR2 YFSETQ. The CDR3 bases are TGCGCCAGCAGCTTGGATGGACAAGCCACAGATACGCAGTATTTT. As protein: CASSLDGQATDTQYF.

The chain recombines TRBV2 with TRBJ2-7; perhaps TRBD2 as D (6 bases). Germline V lookup: CDR1 SNHLY, CDR2 FYNNEI. V was cut by 8 bases and J by 5 bases, with 19 bases left in between. The CDR3 has 14 residues. CDR3 sequence reads: CASQITPGGNEQYF. CDR3 coding DNA: TGTGCCAGCCAGATTACACCGGGCGGGAACGAGCAGTACTTC.

The gene calls are TRBV18 and TRBJ2-5; D ambiguous. Germline CDR1 KGHSH, CDR2 LQKENI. The CDR3 sequence is 15 residues long. V was pared by 3 bases and J by 1 base, with 12 bases between. The CDR3, as DNA: TGTGCCAGCTCACCCAAACTTCTAGGCCAAGAGACCCAGTACTTC. It translates to CASSPKLLGQETQYF.

The rearrangement uses TRBV29-1 and TRBJ2-5, with 8 bases lining up with TRBD2. V lost 4 bases to trimming and J lost 5 bases; unmatched junction nucleotides: 6. CDR1 is SQVTM, CDR2 ANQGSEA, per germline. The CDR3 runs 13 residues. The CDR3 nucleotides are TGCAGCGTTGTGGCGGGGGGCGCGGAGACCCAGTACTTC. Translated: CSVVAGGAETQYF.

This clone was seen a handful of times. The chain recombines TRBV19 with TRBJ2-1; possibly TRBD2 for D (6 bases). Per germline, CDR1 LNHDA and CDR2 SQIVND (reference sequence). V lost 3 bases and J 7 bases, leaving 19 bases between the germline ends. CDR3 size: 16 residues. CDR3 sequence reads: CASSITPDYGGNEQFF. CDR3 bases: TGTGCCAGTAGTATCACCCCGGACTATGGGGGAAATGAGCAGTTCTTC.

This clone was counted a single time. V usage is TRBV7-6 and J usage is TRBJ2-1, with 11 bases fitting TRBD2. The CDR3 is made up of 15 amino acids. CDR1 is SGHVS and CDR2 is FNYEAQ in the germline V gene. The J segment lost 4 bases and the V segment lost 2 bases, leaving 1 base of the junction unmatched. This CDR3 reads CASSLSSGGYNEQFF. CDR3 DNA: TGTGCCAGCAGCTTATCTAGCGGGGGGTACAATGAGCAGTTCTTC.

The chain recombines TRBV18 with TRBJ1-1; perhaps TRBD1 as D (5 bases). CDR3 length equals 15 residues. The V end lost 2 bases, the J end lost 5 bases, and 15 bases lay between the germline ends. Per germline, CDR1 KGHSH and CDR2 LQKENI. The CDR3 spells CASSPSRGRETEAFF. Here the CDR3 DNA reads TGTGCCAGCTCACCATCCCGGGGGAGAGAGACTGAAGCTTTCTTT. Full variable domain (missing parts from reference TRBV18 and TRBJ1-1): NAGVMQNPRHLVRRRGQEARLRCSPMKGHSHVYWYRQLPEEGLKFMVYLQKENIIDESGMPKERFSAEFPKEGPSILRIQQVVRGDSAAYFCASSPSRGRETEAFFGQGTRLTVV.

This clone was observed a few times. The rearrangement uses TRBV10-3 and TRBJ1-2; D possibly corresponds to TRBD1 (5 bases). The V end was cut by 6 bases, the J end by 2 bases, with 10 bases between. This CDR3 contains 13 residues. The germline CDR1 and CDR2 sequences are ENHRY and SYGVKD. This chain's CDR3 is CAISQGMNYGYTF. CDR3 sequence (DNA): TGTGCCATCAGCCAGGGTATGAACTATGGCTACACCTTC.

J is TRBJ1-1 and V is TRBV7-9; D not resolved. The CDR3 loop spans 12 amino acids. V lost 2 bases and J lost 11, with 12 bases in between. Germline V gene lookup returns CDR1 SEHNR and CDR2 FQNEAQ (reference sequence). Here the CDR3 DNA reads TGTGCCAGCAGCTTACCCCCACAGTGGGCTTTCTTT. Its translation: CASSLPPQWAFF.

This chain connects TRBV5-6 to TRBJ1-6, with TRBD1 matching 7 bases. This CDR3 has 14 amino acids. CDR1 is SGHDT, CDR2 YYEEEE, per germline. V shed 3 bases, J shed 6 bases, and the junction held 3 bases outside the gene matches. The CDR3 here is CASSSDRRNSPLHF. CDR3 DNA: TGTGCCAGCAGCTCGGACAGGCGTAATTCACCCCTCCACTTT.

V is TRBV13 and J is TRBJ2-7, with D possibly TRBD2 on 6 matching bases. The CDR3 is made up of 13 amino acids. In germline, CDR1 is PRHDT, CDR2 FYEKMQ (reference sequence). Trimming left V 4 bases short and J 4 bases short, with 11 bases between. The CDR3 is CASSSRDSYEQYF. DNA of the CDR3: TGTGCCAGCAGCTCCCGGGACTCTTACGAGCAGTACTTC.

For this clone: Other DNA sequences within the sample encode an identical CDR3. The rearrangement joins TRBV6-5 to TRBJ1-2; D gene unclear. CDR1 and CDR2 from the germline V gene are MNHEY and SVGAGI. V was clipped by 6 bases and J by 8 bases, with 22 bases between them. CDR3 length: 15 amino acids. The chain's CDR3 is CASRLLGRSFGGYTF. CDR3 sequence (DNA): TGTGCCAGCAGGCTACTAGGACGGTCATTCGGGGGCTACACCTTC.

Only a few counts were recorded for this clone. The chain uses TRBV11-2 and TRBJ1-1; D not resolved. In germline, CDR1 is SGHAT, CDR2 FQNNGV. This CDR3 has 14 amino acids. V was trimmed by 6 bases and J by 5 bases, leaving 16 bases between them. The DNA for the CDR3 is TGTGCCAGCAGGTCTAACAGCCAATGGACTGAAGCTTTCTTT. Amino acids: CASRSNSQWTEAFF.

This clone was found a few times. The rearrangement joins TRBV13 to TRBJ1-2; no reliable D call. Germline CDR1 is PRHDT and CDR2 is FYEKMQ (reference sequence). V was clipped by 5 bases and J by 1 base, with 8 bases between them. The CDR3 has 13 residues. Here the CDR3 reads CASSLRVNYGYTF. CDR3 nucleotides: TGTGCCAGCAGCCTCCGGGTTAACTATGGCTACACCTTC.

The genes are TRBV9 and TRBJ1-4; D gene uncertain. The CDR3 extends over 14 amino acids. Germline values: CDR1 SGDLS, CDR2 YYNGEE. V lost 4 bases and J 6 bases, leaving 13 bases between the germline ends. CDR3 sequence (DNA): TGTGCCAGCAGCCCGGAGGGCAGCCATGAAAAACTGTTTTTT. Protein product: CASSPEGSHEKLFF.

The chain couples TRBV7-2 to TRBJ2-2; 7 positions agree with TRBD1. Germline CDR1 is SGHTA and CDR2 is FQGNSA. Trimming cost V 10 bases and J 5 bases; bases outside gene matches: 7. The CDR3 is made up of 13 amino acids. The CDR3 reads CANRQGWTGELFF. CDR3 DNA sequence: TGTGCCAATCGACAGGGTTGGACCGGGGAGCTGTTTTTT.

The J gene is TRBJ1-4, the V gene TRBV5-1, with D possibly being TRBD1 (6 bases). V was shortened by 3 bases and J by 0 bases, with 12 bases between the two germline ends. The CDR3 is 16 amino acids. Germline V CDR1 and CDR2: SGHRS, YFSETQ. The CDR3 DNA is TGCGCCAGCAGCTCGGGAGGGGGGGCAACTAATGAAAAACTGTTTTTT. Its translation: CASSSGGGATNEKLFF.

This clone was seen just once. V usage is TRBV18 and J usage is TRBJ2-1, with a possible D match to TRBD1 (5 bases). This CDR3 is 13 amino acids long. Germline-derived CDR1 and CDR2 are KGHSH and LQKENI. Trimming removed 3 bases from V and 5 bases from J, with 8 bases in between. Here the CDR3 DNA reads TGTGCCAGCTCACCCGACAGAGACAATGAGCAGTTCTTC. This gives the protein CASSPDRDNEQFF. The full variable domain, rest sourced from reference TRBV18 and TRBJ2-1, is NAGVMQNPRHLVRRRGQEARLRCSPMKGHSHVYWYRQLPEEGLKFMVYLQKENIIDESGMPKERFSAEFPKEGPSILRIQQVVRGDSAAYFCASSPDRDNEQFFGPGTRLTVL.